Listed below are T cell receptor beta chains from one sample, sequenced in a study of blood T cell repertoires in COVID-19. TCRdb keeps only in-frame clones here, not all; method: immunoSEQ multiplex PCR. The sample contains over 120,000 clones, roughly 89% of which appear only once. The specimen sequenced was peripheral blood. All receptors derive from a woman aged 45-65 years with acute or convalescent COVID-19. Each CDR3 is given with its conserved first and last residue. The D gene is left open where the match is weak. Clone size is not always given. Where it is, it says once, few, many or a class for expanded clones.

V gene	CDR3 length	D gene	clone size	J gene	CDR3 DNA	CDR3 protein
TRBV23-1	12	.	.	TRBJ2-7	TGCGCCAGCAGTCTACTTAGCTACGAGCAGTACTTC	CASSLLSYEQYF
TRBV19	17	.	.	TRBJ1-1	TGTGCCAGTAGTATAGATAGAGAGGGCCGTTTGAACACTGAAGCTTTCTTT	CASSIDREGRLNTEAFF
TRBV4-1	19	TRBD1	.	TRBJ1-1	TGCGCCAGCAGCCTAGGACAGGGAATTGGGCTTCTCATGAACACTGAAGCTTTCTTT	CASSLGQGIGLLMNTEAFF
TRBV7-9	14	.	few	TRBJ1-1	TGTGCCAGCAGCTTAGGGTCAGGGAACACTGAAGCTTTCTTT	CASSLGSGNTEAFF
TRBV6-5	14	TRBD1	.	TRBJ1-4	TGTGCCAGCAATACCGGGACAGGGTATGAAAAACTGTTTTTT	CASNTGTGYEKLFF
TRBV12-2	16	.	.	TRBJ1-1	TGTGCAAGTCGCCCCGGACCAGGGGGATACGGCACTGAAGCTTTCTTT	CASRPGPGGYGTEAFF
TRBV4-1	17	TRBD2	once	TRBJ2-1	TGCGCCAGCAGCCAACTCTCTAGCGGGGGGCCGAACAATGAGCAGTTCTTC	CASSQLSSGGPNNEQFF
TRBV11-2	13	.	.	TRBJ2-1	TGTGCCAGCAGCTTAGATCACTACAATGAGCAGTTCTTC	CASSLDHYNEQFF
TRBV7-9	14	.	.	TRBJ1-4	TGTGCCAGGGGAGAGGGCTCAACTAATGAAAAACTGTTTTTT	CARGEGSTNEKLFF
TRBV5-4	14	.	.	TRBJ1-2	TGTGCCAGCAGCTTGGCCCGCGATCCATATGGCTACACCTTC	CASSLARDPYGYTF
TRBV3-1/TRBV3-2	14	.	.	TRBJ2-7	TGTGCCAGCAGCCAAGCCCCGAGCTCCTACGAGCAGTACTTC	CASSQAPSSYEQYF
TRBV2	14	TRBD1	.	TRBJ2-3	TGTGCCAGCAGACAGGGGATAAATACGCATACGCAGTATTTT	CASRQGINTHTQYF
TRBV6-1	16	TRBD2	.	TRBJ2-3	TGTGCCAGCAGTGACGGGACTAGCGGGCTCACAGATACGCAGTATTTT	CASSDGTSGLTDTQYF
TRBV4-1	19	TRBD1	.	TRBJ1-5	TGCGCCAGCAGCCAAGGCCCAGGGGGTCTCCAATATAGCAATCAGCCCCAGCATTTT	CASSQGPGGLQYSNQPQHF
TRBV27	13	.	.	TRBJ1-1	TGTGCCAGCAGTTGGGTAATCGGGGCTGAAGCTTTCTTT	CASSWVIGAEAFF
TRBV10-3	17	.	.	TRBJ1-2	TGTGCCATCAGTGAGGAAAGCGGGGCAGGAATCCTTCATGGCTACACCTTC	CAISEESGAGILHGYTF
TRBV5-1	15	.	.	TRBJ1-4	TGCGCCAGCAGCCTACTAGGGGGAACTAATGAAAAACTGTTTTTT	CASSLLGGTNEKLFF
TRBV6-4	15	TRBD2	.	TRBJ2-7	TGTGCCAGCAGTGAATCACTAGCGGGAACCCACGAGCAGTACTTC	CASSESLAGTHEQYF
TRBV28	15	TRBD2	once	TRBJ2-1	TGTGCCAGCAGTCTCAGACTAGCGGAGTACAATGAGCAGTTCTTC	CASSLRLAEYNEQFF
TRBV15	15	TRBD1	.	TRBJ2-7	TGTGCCACCAGCTCCCGGGACAGGGGAACCTACGAGCAGTACTTC	CATSSRDRGTYEQYF
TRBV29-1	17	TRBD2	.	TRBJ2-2	TGCAGCGTTGGTAGGACTAGCGGGGTACTCAACACCGGGGAGCTGTTTTTT	CSVGRTSGVLNTGELFF
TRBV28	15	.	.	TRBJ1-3	TGTGCCAGCAGCCCCCCCTTGGGCCCTGGAAACACCATATATTTT	CASSPPLGPGNTIYF
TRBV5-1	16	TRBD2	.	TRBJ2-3	TGCGCCAGCAGCAAGGGGACTAGCGGGAGGCCAGATACGCAGTATTTT	CASSKGTSGRPDTQYF
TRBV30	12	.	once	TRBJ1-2	TGTGCCTGGAGTGTACAGGGTTTTGGCTACACCTTC	CAWSVQGFGYTF
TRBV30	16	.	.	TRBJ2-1	TGTGCCTGGAGACTCGGGAGCGGAAGCTCCTACAATGAGCAGTTCTTC	CAWRLGSGSSYNEQFF
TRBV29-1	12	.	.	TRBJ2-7	TGCAGCGTTGGGGCCGACATTAACGAGCAGTACTTC	CSVGADINEQYF
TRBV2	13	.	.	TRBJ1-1	TGTGCCAGCATGAAGACAGCGAACACTGAAGCTTTCTTT	CASMKTANTEAFF
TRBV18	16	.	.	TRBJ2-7	TGTGCCAGCTCACCACCAGGGCAGGGGAAGGTCGGCGAGCAGTACTTC	CASSPPGQGKVGEQYF
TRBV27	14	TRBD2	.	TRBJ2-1	TGTGCCAGCAGTTGGGGACTACCGTACAATGAGCAGTTCTTC	CASSWGLPYNEQFF
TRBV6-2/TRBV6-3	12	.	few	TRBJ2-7	TGTGCCAGCAGTACGGACACTTACGAGCAGTACTTC	CASSTDTYEQYF
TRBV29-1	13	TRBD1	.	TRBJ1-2	TGCAGCATCCGTGGAGGGGGCGGACGAGGCTACACCTTC	CSIRGGGGRGYTF
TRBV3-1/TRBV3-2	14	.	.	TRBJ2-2	TGTGCCAGCAGCCTGGGCGGGGTTGCCGGGGAGCTGTTTTTT	CASSLGGVAGELFF
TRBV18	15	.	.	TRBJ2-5	TGTGCCAGCTCACCAATTGGGGGGACCTGGGAGACCCAGTACTTC	CASSPIGGTWETQYF
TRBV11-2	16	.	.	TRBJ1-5	TGTGCCAGCAGCTTAGCCGCCACAGGGACCCCTCAGCCCCAGCATTTT	CASSLAATGTPQPQHF
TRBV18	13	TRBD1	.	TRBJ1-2	TGTGCCAGCTCATCCGGGACAGGGGATGGCTACACCTTC	CASSSGTGDGYTF
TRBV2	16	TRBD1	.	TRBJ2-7	TGTGCCAGCAGCCCCCCCAGGGCAGGGGGCTCCTACGAGCAGTACTTC	CASSPPRAGGSYEQYF
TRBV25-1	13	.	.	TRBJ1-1	TGTGCCAGCAGTGAATGGGGAGGGTTTGAAGCTTTCTTT	CASSEWGGFEAFF
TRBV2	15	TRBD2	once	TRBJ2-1	TGTGCCAGCAGTGTTGGCGGGAGCTCCTACAATGAGCAGTTCTTC	CASSVGGSSYNEQFF
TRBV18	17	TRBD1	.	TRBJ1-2	TGTGCCAGCTCACCGTACCGGGACAGGGGGCCTAACTATGGCTACACCTTC	CASSPYRDRGPNYGYTF
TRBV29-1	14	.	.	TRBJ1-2	TGCAGCGTTGAAGATCTTGACGGACTTGGGGGCTACACCTTC	CSVEDLDGLGGYTF
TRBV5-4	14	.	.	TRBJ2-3	TGTGCCAGCAGCCCAGCGCGCCACACAGATACGCAGTATTTT	CASSPARHTDTQYF
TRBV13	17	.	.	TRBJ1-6	TGTGCCAGCAGCCCGTCAGTGGGGGGGGGTTTATATTCACCCCTCCACTTT	CASSPSVGGGLYSPLHF
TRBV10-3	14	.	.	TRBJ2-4	TGTGCCATCAGTGAAACGGAGACCGCGAACATTCAGTACTTC	CAISETETANIQYF
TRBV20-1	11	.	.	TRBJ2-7	TGCAGTGCTAGACGGGGGAACGAGCAGTACTTC	CSARRGNEQYF
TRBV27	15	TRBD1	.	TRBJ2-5	TGTGCCAGCAGTTTAAACGACAGGGCTCCGGAGACCCAGTACTTC	CASSLNDRAPETQYF
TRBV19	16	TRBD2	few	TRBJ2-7	TGTGCCAGTAGTGTAGGATGGCTAGCGGGAGCAGACGAGCAGTACTTC	CASSVGWLAGADEQYF
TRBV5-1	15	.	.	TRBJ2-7	TGCGCCAGCAGCTTGGGAGGGATCATAACCTACGAGCAGTACTTC	CASSLGGIITYEQYF
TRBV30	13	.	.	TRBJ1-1	TGTGCCTGGAGGGGTCGGGGGGACACTGAAGCTTTCTTT	CAWRGRGDTEAFF